This TCR beta chain came from a study of cytomegalovirus exposure and HLA in healthy donors. Germline trimming cut 0 bases from V and 9 bases from J; bases unmatched to any gene: 4. The CDR3 consists of 14 residues. CDR1 and CDR2 from the germline V gene are SGDLS and YYNGEE. Produced via immunoSEQ multiplex PCR; TCRdb's table is partial and in-frame only. The sample records 140,000 to 150,000 clones, about 94% being singletons. This chain links TRBV9 with TRBJ2-1; 9 nucleotides match TRBD1. The receptor comes from a man younger than 30 in good health and CMV-seropositive. The sample taken for sequencing was PBMCs. CDR3 sequence: CASSVAGQGFEQFF. Here the CDR3 DNA reads TGTGCCAGCAGCGTAGCAGGACAGGGGTTTGAGCAGTTCTTC.